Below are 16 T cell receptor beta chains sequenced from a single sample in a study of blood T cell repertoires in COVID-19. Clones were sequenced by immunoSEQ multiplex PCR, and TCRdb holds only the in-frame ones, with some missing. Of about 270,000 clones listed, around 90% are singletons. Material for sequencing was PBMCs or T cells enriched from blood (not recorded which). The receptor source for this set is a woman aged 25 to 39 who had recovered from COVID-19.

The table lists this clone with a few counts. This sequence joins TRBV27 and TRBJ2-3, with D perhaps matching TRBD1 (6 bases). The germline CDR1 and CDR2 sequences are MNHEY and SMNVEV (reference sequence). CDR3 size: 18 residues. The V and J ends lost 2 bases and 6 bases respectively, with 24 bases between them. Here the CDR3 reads CASSLVGTNEPATDTQYF. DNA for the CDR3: TGTGCCAGCAGTTTAGTCGGGACAAATGAACCCGCGACGGATACGCAGTATTTT.

Here the CDR3 DNA reads TGCGCCAGCAGCCCGGGACAGCCAAGGACTGAAGCTTTCTTT. It codes for CASSPGQPRTEAFF. The rearrangement uses TRBV5-1 and TRBJ1-1; 7 bases map to TRBD1. J lost 5 bases, V lost 4 bases, and 8 bases had no gene match. Germline V gene data show CDR1 as SGHRS and CDR2 as YFSETQ. The CDR3 has 14 amino acids. The entire variable domain, with the rest obtained from reference TRBV5-1 and TRBJ1-1, is as follows: KAGVTQTPRYLIKTRGQQVTLSCSPISGHRSVSWYQQTPGQGLQFLFEYFSETQRNKGNFPGRFSGRQFSNSRSEMNVSTLELGDSALYLCASSPGQPRTEAFFGQGTRLTVV.

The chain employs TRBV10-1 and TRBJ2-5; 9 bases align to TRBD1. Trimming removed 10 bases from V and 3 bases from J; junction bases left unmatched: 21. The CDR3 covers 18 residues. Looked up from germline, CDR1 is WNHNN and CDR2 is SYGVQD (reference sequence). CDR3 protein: CAIQTGGTKQAVEETQYF. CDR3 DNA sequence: TGCGCCATTCAGACAGGGGGGACTAAACAAGCTGTGGAAGAGACCCAGTACTTC.

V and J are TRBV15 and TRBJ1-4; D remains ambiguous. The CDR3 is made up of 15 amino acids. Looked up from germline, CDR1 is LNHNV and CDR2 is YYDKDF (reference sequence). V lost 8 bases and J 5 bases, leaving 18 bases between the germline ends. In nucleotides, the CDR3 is TGTGCCACCGGTTCCTTAGCCAGCTCGAATGAAAAACTGTTTTTT. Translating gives CATGSLASSNEKLFF.

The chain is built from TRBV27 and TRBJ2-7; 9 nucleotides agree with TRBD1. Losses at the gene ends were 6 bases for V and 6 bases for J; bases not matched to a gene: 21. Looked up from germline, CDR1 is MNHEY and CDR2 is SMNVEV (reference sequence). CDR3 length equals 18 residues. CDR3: CASRIKSGTGRVRLEQYF. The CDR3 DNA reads TGTGCCAGCAGAATCAAATCCGGGACAGGGCGAGTGAGGCTCGAGCAGTACTTC.

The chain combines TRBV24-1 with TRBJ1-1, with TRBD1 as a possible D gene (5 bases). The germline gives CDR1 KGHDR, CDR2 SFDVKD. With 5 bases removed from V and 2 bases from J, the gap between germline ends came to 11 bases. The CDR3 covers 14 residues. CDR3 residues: CATSVGGGNTEAFF. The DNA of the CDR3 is TGTGCCACCAGTGTGGGGGGGGGTAACACTGAAGCTTTCTTT.

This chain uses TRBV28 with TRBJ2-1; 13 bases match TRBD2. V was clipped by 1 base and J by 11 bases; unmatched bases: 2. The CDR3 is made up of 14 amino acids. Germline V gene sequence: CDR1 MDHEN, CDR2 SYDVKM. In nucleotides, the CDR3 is TGTGCCAGCAGTTTATTACTAGCGGGAGGGAAGCAGTTCTTC. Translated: CASSLLLAGGKQFF.

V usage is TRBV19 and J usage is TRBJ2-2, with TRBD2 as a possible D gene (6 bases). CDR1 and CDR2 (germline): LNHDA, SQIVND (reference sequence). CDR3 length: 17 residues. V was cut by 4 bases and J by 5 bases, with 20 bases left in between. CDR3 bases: TGTGCCAGTAGTACAAGTCCCGGGACTCTAGCAACCGGGGAGCTGTTTTTT. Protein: CASSTSPGTLATGELFF.

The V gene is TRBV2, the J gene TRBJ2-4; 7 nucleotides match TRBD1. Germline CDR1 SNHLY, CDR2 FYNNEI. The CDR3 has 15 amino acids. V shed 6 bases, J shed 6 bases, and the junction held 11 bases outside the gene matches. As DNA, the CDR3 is TGTGCCAGCAGCATAGGGGGCGGGCAACTAAACATTCAGTACTTC. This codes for CASSIGGGQLNIQYF.

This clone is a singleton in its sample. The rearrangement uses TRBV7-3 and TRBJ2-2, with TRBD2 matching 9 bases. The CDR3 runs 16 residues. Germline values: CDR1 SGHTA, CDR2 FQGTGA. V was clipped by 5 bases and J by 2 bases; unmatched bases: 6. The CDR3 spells CASSPIAGANTGELFF. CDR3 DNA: TGTGCCAGCAGCCCTATAGCGGGGGCTAACACCGGGGAGCTGTTTTTT.

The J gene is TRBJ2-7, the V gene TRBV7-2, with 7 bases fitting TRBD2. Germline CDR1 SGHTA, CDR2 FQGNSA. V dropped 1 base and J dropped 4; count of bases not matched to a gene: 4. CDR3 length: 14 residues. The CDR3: CASSLGPGGYEQYF. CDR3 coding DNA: TGTGCCAGCAGCTTAGGCCCGGGGGGATACGAGCAGTACTTC.

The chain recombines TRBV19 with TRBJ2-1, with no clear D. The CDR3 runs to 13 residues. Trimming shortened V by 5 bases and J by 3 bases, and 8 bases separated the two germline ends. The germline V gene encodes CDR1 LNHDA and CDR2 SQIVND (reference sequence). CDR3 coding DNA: TGTGCCAGTAGTGCGGCTCGCTACAATGAGCAGTTCTTC. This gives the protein CASSAARYNEQFF.

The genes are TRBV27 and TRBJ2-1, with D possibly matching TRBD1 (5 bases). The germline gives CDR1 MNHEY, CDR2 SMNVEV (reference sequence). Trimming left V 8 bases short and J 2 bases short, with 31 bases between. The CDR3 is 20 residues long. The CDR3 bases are TGTGCCAGCCTAGGCGTTCTTTCAACAGGAGCCAAGATAACCTACAATGAGCAGTTCTTC. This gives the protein CASLGVLSTGAKITYNEQFF.

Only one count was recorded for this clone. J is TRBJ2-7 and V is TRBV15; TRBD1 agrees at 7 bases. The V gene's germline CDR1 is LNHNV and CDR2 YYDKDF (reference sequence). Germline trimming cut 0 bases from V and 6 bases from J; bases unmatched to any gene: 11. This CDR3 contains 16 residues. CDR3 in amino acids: CATSRDLAGGGAEQYF. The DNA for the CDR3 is TGTGCCACCAGCAGAGATCTGGCAGGGGGTGGTGCCGAGCAGTACTTC.

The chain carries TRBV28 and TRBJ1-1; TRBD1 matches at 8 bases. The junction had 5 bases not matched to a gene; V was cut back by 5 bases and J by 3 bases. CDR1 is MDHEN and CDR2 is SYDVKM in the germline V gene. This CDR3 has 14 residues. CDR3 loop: CASSGRQGYTEAFF. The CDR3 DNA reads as TGTGCCAGCAGTGGTCGACAGGGGTACACTGAAGCTTTCTTT.

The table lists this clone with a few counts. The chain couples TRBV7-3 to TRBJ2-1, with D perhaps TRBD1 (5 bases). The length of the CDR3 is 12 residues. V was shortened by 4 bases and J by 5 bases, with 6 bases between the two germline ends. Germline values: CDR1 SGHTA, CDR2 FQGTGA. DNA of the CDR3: TGTGCCAGCAGCTCAGGGAACAATGAGCAGTTCTTC. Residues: CASSSGNNEQFF.